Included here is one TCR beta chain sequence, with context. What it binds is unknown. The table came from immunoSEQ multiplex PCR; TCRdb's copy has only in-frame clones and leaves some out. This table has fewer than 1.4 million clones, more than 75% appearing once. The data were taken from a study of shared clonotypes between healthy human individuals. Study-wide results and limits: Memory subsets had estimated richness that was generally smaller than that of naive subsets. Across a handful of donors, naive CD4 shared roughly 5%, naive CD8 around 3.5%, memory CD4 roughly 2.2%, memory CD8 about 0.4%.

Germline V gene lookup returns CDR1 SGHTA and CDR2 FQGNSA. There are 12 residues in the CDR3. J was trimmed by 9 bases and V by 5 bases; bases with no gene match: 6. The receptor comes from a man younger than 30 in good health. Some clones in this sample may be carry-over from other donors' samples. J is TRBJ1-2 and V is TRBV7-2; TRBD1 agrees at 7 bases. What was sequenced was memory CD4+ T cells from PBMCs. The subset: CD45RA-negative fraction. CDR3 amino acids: CASSADRYRYTF. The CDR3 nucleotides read TGTGCCAGCAGCGCGGACAGGTATCGCTACACCTTC.